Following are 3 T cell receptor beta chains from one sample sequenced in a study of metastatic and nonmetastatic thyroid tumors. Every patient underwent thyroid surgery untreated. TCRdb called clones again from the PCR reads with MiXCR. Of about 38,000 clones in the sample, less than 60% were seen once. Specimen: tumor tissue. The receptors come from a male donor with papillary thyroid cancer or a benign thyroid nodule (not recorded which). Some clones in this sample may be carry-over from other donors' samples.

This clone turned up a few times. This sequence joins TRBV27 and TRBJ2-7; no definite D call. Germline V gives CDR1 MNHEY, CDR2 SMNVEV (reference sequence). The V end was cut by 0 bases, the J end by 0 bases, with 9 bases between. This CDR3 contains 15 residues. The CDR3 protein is CASSLSSAGSYEQYF. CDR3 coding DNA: TGTGCCAGCAGTTTATCGTCCGCAGGCTCCTACGAGCAGTACTTC.

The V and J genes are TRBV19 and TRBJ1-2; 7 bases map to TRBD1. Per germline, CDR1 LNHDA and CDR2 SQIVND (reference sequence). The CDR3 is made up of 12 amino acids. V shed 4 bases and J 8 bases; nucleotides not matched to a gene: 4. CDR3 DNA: TGTGCCAGTAGTAAGAGCAGGGGGGGCTACACCTTC. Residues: CASSKSRGGYTF. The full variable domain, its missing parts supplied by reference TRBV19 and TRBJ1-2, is DGGITQSPKYLFRKEGQNVTLSCEQNLNHDAMYWYRQDPGQGLRLIYYSQIVNDFQKGDIAEGYSVSREKKESFPLTVTSAQKNPTAFYLCASSKSRGGYTFGSGTRLTVV.

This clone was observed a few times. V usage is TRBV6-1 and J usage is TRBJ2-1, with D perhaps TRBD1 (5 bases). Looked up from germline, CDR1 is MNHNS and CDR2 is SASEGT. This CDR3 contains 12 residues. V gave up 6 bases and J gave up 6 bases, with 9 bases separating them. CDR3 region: CASRQQGNEQFF. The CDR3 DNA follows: TGTGCCAGCAGACAGCAGGGCAATGAGCAGTTCTTC.